This T cell receptor beta chain was retrieved from a study of cytomegalovirus exposure and HLA in healthy donors. As for the study in general: Per a later analysis, the 550 to 850 first-cohort and 120 validation repertoires shared one platform.

Worth noting for this clone: What it binds is unknown.

The protocol was immunoSEQ multiplex PCR, while the TCRdb copy is restricted to in-frame clones and leaves out a portion. This sample yields roughly 240,000 clones, of which around nine tenths are seen a single time; about 2.8% belongs to the top ten. Points from the study as a whole: The classifier reportedly diagnosed cytomegalovirus status with high specificity and sensitivity. The majority of TCR sequences were rare, yet some public TCRs appeared in many donors. A subsequent analysis found that TCR clusters from the first cohort also tended to co-occur in the approximately 130 validation repertoires, with 90% to 95% of cluster scores above 0.

The germline CDR1 and CDR2 sequences are SGHTS and YDEGEE. The CDR3 runs to 14 residues. The V segment lost 4 bases and the J segment 7 bases; nucleotides outside the gene matches: 3. The V call is TRBV5-8, the J call TRBJ1-6, with 9 bases identical to TRBD1. The sample was PBMCs. The sequence was collected from a man younger than 30 in good health and CMV-seronegative. CDR3 protein: CASSPGQGNSPLHF. As DNA, the CDR3 is TGTGCCAGCAGCCCGGGACAGGGAAATTCACCCCTCCACTTT. The entire variable domain, with the rest obtained from reference TRBV5-8 and TRBJ1-6, is as follows: EAGVTQSPTHLIKTRGQQATLRCSPISGHTSVYWYQQALGLGLQFLLWYDEGEERNRGNFPPRFSGRQFPNYSSELNVNALELEDSALYLCASSPGQGNSPLHFGNGTRLTVT.